The rows below give T cell receptor beta chains drawn from one sample of a study of cytomegalovirus exposure and HLA in healthy donors. Sequencing used immunoSEQ multiplex PCR; TCRdb keeps in-frame clones, though not all of them. The sample contains approximately 150,000 clones, around 80% of which appear only once. Sequencing was done on a sample of PBMCs. The receptors stem from a man between 40 and 49 years old in good health and CMV-seronegative. Both conserved end residues are part of each CDR3. The D gene is left open where the match is weak. Only part of the rows carry a size: once, few, many, or a class if the clone is expanded.

NA	TRBV18	NA	TRBJ2-6	TGTGCCAGCTCACCCTACGTCTCTGGGGCCAACGTCCTGACTTTC	CASSPYVSGANVLTF
TRBD2	TRBV19	NA	TRBJ2-1	TGTGCCAGTAGTCGGCTAGCGGGAACGTCGGCGTACAATGAGCAGTTCTTC	CASSRLAGTSAYNEQFF
NA	TRBV7-9	NA	TRBJ1-1	TGTTCCAGCAGTGTAAGTTTGGGGCCGAACACTGAAGCTTTCTTT	CSSSVSLGPNTEAFF
NA	TRBV28	once	TRBJ2-4	TGTGCCAGCAGTTTTGTAGTTGGAGGGCTAGCCAAAAACAGTCAGTACTTC	CASSFVVGGLAKNSQYF
NA	TRBV28	NA	TRBJ2-7	TGTGCCAGCAGTTTTACTAGTCCCTACGAGCAGTACTTC	CASSFTSPYEQYF
TRBD1	TRBV23-1	NA	TRBJ2-7	TGCGCCAGCAGTCAAGGGCCGGGACAGGGGATCGTGAGAGGGAGTGCGGCCCTTTACGAGCAGTACTTC	CASSQGPGQGIVRGSAALYEQYF
TRBD1	TRBV5-6	NA	TRBJ2-3	TGTGCCAGCAGATGGACAGGGGAAAGGACAGATACGCAGTATTTT	CASRWTGERTDTQYF
TRBD2	TRBV4-3	NA	TRBJ2-1	TGCGCCAGCAGCCTGCGGGAGGGGGCCTACAATGAGCAGTTCTTC	CASSLREGAYNEQFF
TRBD1	TRBV4-3	NA	TRBJ2-5	TGCGCCAGCAGCCAAGCCGTTGGGGGACAGGGGGCAAAGACCCAGTACTTC	CASSQAVGGQGAKTQYF
NA	TRBV28	NA	TRBJ1-5	TGTGCCAGCAGAAAAAGCGGAAATCAGCCCCAGCATTTT	CASRKSGNQPQHF
TRBD2	TRBV7-9	NA	TRBJ2-1	TGTGCCAGCAGCGCGACTAGCGGGAGGGCCCGTTTGTATGAGCAGTTCTTC	CASSATSGRARLYEQFF
NA	TRBV19	NA	TRBJ1-1	TGTGCCAGTAGTATCAGCCGACATTTGGGAGCTTTCTTT	CASSISRHLGAFF
TRBD2	TRBV6-1	NA	TRBJ2-3	TGTGCCAGCAGTGGCCCCGGACTAGCGGGAGATCCAGATACGCAGTATTTT	CASSGPGLAGDPDTQYF
NA	TRBV15	NA	TRBJ2-7	TGTGCCACCAGCAGAGTTGACAACTCCTACGAGCAGTACTTC	CATSRVDNSYEQYF
NA	TRBV7-8	NA	TRBJ2-4	TGTGCCAGCATGCTCGGACTATCGTGGGACAGTCAGTACTTC	CASMLGLSWDSQYF
NA	TRBV6-1	NA	TRBJ1-1	TGTGCCAGCAGTTATAGTACGAACACTGAAGCTTTCTTT	CASSYSTNTEAFF
NA	TRBV4-1	NA	TRBJ1-2	TGCGCCAGCAGCCCTCGGACAGATGGAGGAGGCTACACCTTC	CASSPRTDGGGYTF
NA	TRBV11-1	NA	TRBJ2-3	TGTGCCAGCAGCTACGGGGGTCCAAACACAGATACGCAGTATTTT	CASSYGGPNTDTQYF
NA	TRBV19	NA	TRBJ1-5	TGTGCCAGTAGTATGCGGCTCCCGTACAATCAGCCCCAGCATTTT	CASSMRLPYNQPQHF
NA	TRBV6-5	NA	TRBJ2-6	TGTGCCAGCAGCGCCGTCGGGGCTGGGGCCAACGTCCTGACTTTC	CASSAVGAGANVLTF
TRBD1	TRBV7-9	NA	TRBJ1-2	TGTGCCAGCAGCTTAAAGGCTCCAGGGGGCGGTGGCTACACCTTC	CASSLKAPGGGGYTF
NA	TRBV11-2	few	TRBJ2-7	TGTGCCAGCAGCTTAGATCATCTGGAGGACGAGCAGTACTTC	CASSLDHLEDEQYF
TRBD1	TRBV2	once	TRBJ2-5	TGTGCCAGCAGGGTAGGGGGCGGTGCCTTGCAGACCCAGTACTTC	CASRVGGGALQTQYF
NA	TRBV28	NA	TRBJ1-2	TGTGCCAGCAGTACCGGGACACAGACTCTTTATGGCTACACCTTC	CASSTGTQTLYGYTF
TRBD1	TRBV28	NA	TRBJ1-1	TGTGCCAGCAGATTCACAGGGGCGAACACTGAAGCTTTCTTT	CASRFTGANTEAFF
NA	TRBV5-1	NA	TRBJ2-3	TGCGCCAGCAGCATCCGGGACACAAGAACAGATACGCAGTATTTT	CASSIRDTRTDTQYF
TRBD1	TRBV7-9	few	TRBJ1-2	TGTGCCAGCAGCCTGGACAGGGGTGGCTACACCTTC	CASSLDRGGYTF
TRBD1	TRBV6-5	NA	TRBJ1-1	TGTGCCAGCAGTCAGATGGAGGGGGCCACTGAAGCTTTCTTT	CASSQMEGATEAFF